The 9 T cell receptor beta chains below come from one sample, sequenced in a study of CD8 T cells in Susac syndrome. A quantity of about 0.45 to 1 ug RNA underwent reverse transcription using random hexamers. TCRdb independently ran MiXCR on the immunoSEQ multiplex PCR reads; one entry per CDR3 protein. The data show fewer than 80,000 distinct CDR3 sequences, 85% to 95% seen once. The sequenced sample was CD8+ T cells from PBMCs. The receptors here all came from a human donor with multiple sclerosis.

The DNA of the CDR3 is TGTGCCAGCAGTGACAAAAAGAACCTCTACGAGCAGTACTTC. Translated, it gives CASSDKKNLYEQYF. The chain recombines TRBV2 with TRBJ2-7; D unclear. Germline V gives CDR1 SNHLY, CDR2 FYNNEI. V shed 3 bases and J shed 3 bases, with 12 bases lying between them. This CDR3 has 14 amino acids. The full variable domain, completed using reference TRBV2 and TRBJ2-7, is EPEVTQTPSHQVTQMGQEVILRCVPISNHLYFYWYRQILGQKVEFLVSFYNNEISEKSEIFDDQFSVERPDGSNFTLKIRSTKLEDSAMYFCASSDKKNLYEQYFGPGTRLTVT.

The chain has TRBV30 and TRBJ1-5; D ambiguous. The CDR3 is made up of 15 amino acids. V was cut by 0 bases and J by 4 bases, with 13 bases left in between. The germline V gene has CDR1 GTSNPN and CDR2 SVGIG (reference sequence). CDR3 coding DNA: TGTGCCTGGAGTGTACAAGGGATGGGGAATCAGCCCCAGCATTTT. This gives the protein CAWSVQGMGNQPQHF.

The chain uses TRBV23-1 and TRBJ2-5; D is unresolved. TRBV23-1 carries the ORF label, with uncertain function. This CDR3 has 15 amino acids. With 0 bases removed from V and 5 bases from J, the gap between germline ends came to 13 bases. The CDR3 DNA is TGCGCCAGCAGTCAATCTGGCAGTACACTGGAGACCCAGTACTTC. This gives the protein CASSQSGSTLETQYF.

The CDR3 is CATSTGGNEQFF. CDR3 DNA: TGTGCCACCAGTACAGGGGGGAATGAGCAGTTCTTC. V is TRBV24-1 and J is TRBJ2-1; 8 bases fit TRBD1. V gave up 6 bases and J gave up 7 bases; unmatched junction bases: 1. Germline V gives CDR1 KGHDR, CDR2 SFDVKD. CDR3 size: 12 residues.

The chain carries TRBV20-1 and TRBJ2-1; D possibly corresponds to TRBD2 (5 bases). Trimming shortened V by 3 bases and J by 0 bases, and 9 bases separated the two germline ends. The CDR3 has 14 residues. CDR1 is DFQATT and CDR2 is SNEGSKA in the germline V gene (reference sequence). The CDR3, as DNA: TGCAGTGCTAGTGCCCGGGGCTCCTACAATGAGCAGTTCTTC. Amino acid sequence: CSASARGSYNEQFF.

The CDR3 here is CASSKPGTKAYNEQFF. Written as DNA, the CDR3 is TGTGCCAGCAGTAAACCCGGGACAAAGGCGTACAATGAGCAGTTCTTC. This sequence joins TRBV25-1 and TRBJ2-1; possible D gene TRBD1, 6 bases. V was pared by 5 bases and J by 4 bases, with 18 bases between. In germline, CDR1 is MGHDK, CDR2 SYGVNS. The CDR3 has 16 residues.

The chain has TRBV30 and TRBJ2-5; tentatively, D is TRBD2 (6 bases). The ends were cut back, 3 bases at V and 1 base at J, with 15 bases in the middle. This CDR3 spans 15 amino acids. Germline CDR1 and CDR2: GTSNPN and SVGIG (reference sequence). In DNA form, the CDR3 reads TGTGCCTGGAGAAACATAGCGGATCTCCAAGAGACCCAGTACTTC. As protein: CAWRNIADLQETQYF.

In nucleotides, the CDR3 is TGTGCCAGCGGACGGTCGCAGGGGGCTTTAGAGACCCAGTACTTC. This encodes CASGRSQGALETQYF. The chain recombines TRBV28 with TRBJ2-5; 8 positions agree with TRBD1. The CDR3 extends over 15 amino acids. Germline CDR1 and CDR2: MDHEN and SYDVKM. J was trimmed by 4 bases and V by 8 bases; bases with no gene match: 12.

This chain connects TRBV30 to TRBJ1-1, with 7 positions matching TRBD1. In germline, CDR1 is GTSNPN, CDR2 SVGIG (reference sequence). V shed 4 bases, J shed 0 bases, and the junction held 5 bases outside the gene matches. The CDR3 contains 14 residues. The chain's CDR3 is CAWNLGQLNTEAFF. For the CDR3, the DNA is TGTGCCTGGAATCTGGGACAGCTGAACACTGAAGCTTTCTTT.